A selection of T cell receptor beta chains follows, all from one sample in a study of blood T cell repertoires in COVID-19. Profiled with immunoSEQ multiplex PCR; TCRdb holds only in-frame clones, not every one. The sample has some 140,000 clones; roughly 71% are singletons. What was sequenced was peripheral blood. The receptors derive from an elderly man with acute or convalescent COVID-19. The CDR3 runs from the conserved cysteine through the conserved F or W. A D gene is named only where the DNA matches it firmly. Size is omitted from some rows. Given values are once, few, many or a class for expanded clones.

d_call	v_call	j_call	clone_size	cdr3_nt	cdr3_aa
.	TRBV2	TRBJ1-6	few	TGTGCCAGCAGTGAGAGCGATAGGAATTCACCCCTCCACTTT	CASSESDRNSPLHF
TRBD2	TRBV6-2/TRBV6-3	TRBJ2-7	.	TGTGCCAGCAGCCGAGCGGGGTCCTTACGCGAGCAGTACTTC	CASSRAGSLREQYF
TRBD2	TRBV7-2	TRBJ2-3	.	TGTGCCAGCAGCTCGGGACTAGCGGGGGGAATCCTGGCAGATACGCAGTATTTT	CASSSGLAGGILADTQYF
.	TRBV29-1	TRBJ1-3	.	TGCAGCGTTGAAGGAGCGCGGGACACCATATATTTT	CSVEGARDTIYF
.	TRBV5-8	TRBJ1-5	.	TGTGCCAGCAGCCCTAGTTGGCCCCAGCATTTT	CASSPSWPQHF
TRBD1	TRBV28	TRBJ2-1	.	TGTGCCAGCAGTTCCCCAGGGGGCGCGAGATACAATGAGCAGTTCTTC	CASSSPGGARYNEQFF
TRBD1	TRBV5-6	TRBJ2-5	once	TGTGCCAGCAGCCCATGGGACAGGCGCACCAGGGAGACCCAGTACTTC	CASSPWDRRTRETQYF
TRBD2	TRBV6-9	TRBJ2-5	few	TGTGCCACTGGACTAGCGGGATCAAAAGAGACCCAGTACTTC	CATGLAGSKETQYF
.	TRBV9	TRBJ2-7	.	TGTGCCAGCAGCGGACAGGGCGGGAGGCACGAGCAGTACTTC	CASSGQGGRHEQYF
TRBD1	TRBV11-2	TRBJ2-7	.	TGTGCCAGCAGCTTCTCCGGGACAGGGCTAGAGCAGTACTTC	CASSFSGTGLEQYF
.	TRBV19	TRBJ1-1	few	TGTGCCAGTAGTGTGAGTAAACCGAACACTGAAGCTTTCTTT	CASSVSKPNTEAFF
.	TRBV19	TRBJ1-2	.	TGTGCCAGTAGTCAACCGGGACTCCCCTCTCCTCTCACCTTC	CASSQPGLPSPLTF
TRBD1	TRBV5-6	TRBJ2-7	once	TGTGCCAGCAGCTTTGACAGGGGCAGCTACGAGCAGTACTTC	CASSFDRGSYEQYF
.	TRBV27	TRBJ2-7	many	TGTGCCAGCAGTTTACCCTGGGGGACACTCACAGCGGAGCAGTACTTC	CASSLPWGTLTAEQYF
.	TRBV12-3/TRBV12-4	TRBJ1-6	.	TGTGCCAGTACGGGACTCTCGAATTCACCCCTCCACTTT	CASTGLSNSPLHF
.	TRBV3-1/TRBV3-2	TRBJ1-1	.	TGTGCCGCGGGGGGTTTGAACACTGAAGCTTTCTTT	CAAGGLNTEAFF
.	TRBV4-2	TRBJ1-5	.	TGTGCCAGCAGCCAGGGGTCAGGGAAGGATCAGCCCCAGCATTTT	CASSQGSGKDQPQHF
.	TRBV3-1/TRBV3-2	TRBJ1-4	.	TGTGCCAGCAGCCTAAGGACAGCGGAAAAACTGTTTTTT	CASSLRTAEKLFF
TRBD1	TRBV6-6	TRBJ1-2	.	TGTGCCAGCAGTTACTCGGGACAGGGCTATGGCTACACCTTC	CASSYSGQGYGYTF
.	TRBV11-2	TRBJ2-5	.	TGTGCCAGCAGCCCCCCTTCTACCCGAGAGACCCAGTACTTC	CASSPPSTRETQYF
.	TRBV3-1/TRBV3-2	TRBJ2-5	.	TGTGCCAGCAGCCACCCCAGGGGTCTGACCCAGTACTTC	CASSHPRGLTQYF
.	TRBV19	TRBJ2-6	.	TGTGCCAGTAGTGGATACAGGGGACTTCAATACTCTGGGGCCAACGTCCTGACTTTC	CASSGYRGLQYSGANVLTF
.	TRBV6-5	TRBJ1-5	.	TGTGCCAGCAGCCTCGGACAGACCAATCAGCCCCAGCATTTT	CASSLGQTNQPQHF
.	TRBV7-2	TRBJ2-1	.	TGTGCCAGCAGCTTAGGTAATCTAGTAGGCAATGAGCAGTTCTTC	CASSLGNLVGNEQFF
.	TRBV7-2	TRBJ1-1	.	TGTGCCAGCAGCGGACGGCAGGGCCCTCTTGAAGCTTTCTTT	CASSGRQGPLEAFF
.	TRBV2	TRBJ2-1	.	TGTGCCAGCAGTTTGACACCCTACAATGAGCAGTTCTTC	CASSLTPYNEQFF
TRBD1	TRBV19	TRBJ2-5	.	TGTGCCAGCTCACACGCGGGGACAGGTCACTTTGAGACCCAGTACTTC	CASSHAGTGHFETQYF
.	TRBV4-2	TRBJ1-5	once	TGTGCCAGCAGCCAGGCTTGGCCCCAGCATTTT	CASSQAWPQHF
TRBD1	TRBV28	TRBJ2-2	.	TGTGCCAGCAGCCGACAGGGAGCCGGGGAGCTGTTTTTT	CASSRQGAGELFF
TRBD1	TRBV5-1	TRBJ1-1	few	TGCGCCAGCAGCGTTACAGGGGGCTTCGAGGCTTTCTTT	CASSVTGGFEAFF
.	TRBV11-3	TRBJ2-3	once	TGTGCCAGCAGCAGGGGCGCGGCAGATACGCAGTATTTT	CASSRGAADTQYF
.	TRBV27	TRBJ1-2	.	TGTGCCAGCAGAGCGATACCCCCCATATATGGCTACACCTTC	CASRAIPPIYGYTF
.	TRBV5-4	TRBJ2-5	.	TGTGCCAGCAGCTCCAGATGGGGTGGAGGGTCGGAAGAGACCCAGTACTTC	CASSSRWGGGSEETQYF
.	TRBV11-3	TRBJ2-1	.	TGTGCCAGCAGCTTCACCTACAGGGATGAGCAGTTCTTC	CASSFTYRDEQFF
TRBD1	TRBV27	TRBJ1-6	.	TGTGCCAGCAGGCCTACAGGGGGCTTTTCACCCCTCCACTTT	CASRPTGGFSPLHF
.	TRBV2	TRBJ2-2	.	TGTGCCAGCAATCGACAGATGAACACCGGGGAGCTGTTTTTT	CASNRQMNTGELFF
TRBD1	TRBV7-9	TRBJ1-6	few	TGTGCCAGCAGCCACCGGGCAGGACAGGGCTCCTATAATTCACCCCTCCACTTT	CASSHRAGQGSYNSPLHF
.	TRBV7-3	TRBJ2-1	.	TGTGCCAGCAGCTCAGGGACTGATTCCTACAATGAGCAGTTCTTC	CASSSGTDSYNEQFF
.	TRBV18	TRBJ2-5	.	TGTGCCAGCTCACGTGACCGGGGGGCAGAGACCCAGTACTTC	CASSRDRGAETQYF
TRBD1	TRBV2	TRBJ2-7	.	TGTGCCAGCTCCAGTCGGGGGACAGGGAACTCCTACGAGCAGTACTTC	CASSSRGTGNSYEQYF
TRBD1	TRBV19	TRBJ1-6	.	TGTGCCAGTAGTATCGGGCAGGGGGCCTACCGGGGGTCACCCCTCCACTTT	CASSIGQGAYRGSPLHF
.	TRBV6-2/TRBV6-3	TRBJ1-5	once	TGTGCCAGCAGTCAACCGACAGGCCCCAATCAGCCCCAGCATTTT	CASSQPTGPNQPQHF
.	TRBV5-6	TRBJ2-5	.	TGTGCCAGCAGCTTGGTGCCTAGGCCTCAAGAGACCCAGTACTTC	CASSLVPRPQETQYF
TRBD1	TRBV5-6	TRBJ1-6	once	TGTGCCAGCAGCTTCGGACAGGGGGGTTATTCACCCCTCCACTTT	CASSFGQGGYSPLHF
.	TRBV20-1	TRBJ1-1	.	TGCAGTGCTAGTTGGGGAGTGAGTGGCACTGAAGCTTTCTTT	CSASWGVSGTEAFF
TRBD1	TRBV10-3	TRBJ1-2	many	TGTGCCATCAGGTGGGACAGCTTTCTGGGTGGCTACACCTTC	CAIRWDSFLGGYTF
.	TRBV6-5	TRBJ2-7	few	TGTGCCAGCAGGCCTACAGGGGGGGACGAGCAGTACTTC	CASRPTGGDEQYF